The 3 T cell receptor beta chains below come from one sample, sequenced in a study of technical replicates of blood from a handful of donors. The repertoire was sequenced with immunoSEQ multiplex PCR; TCRdb's copy has only in-frame clones and lacks some. The sample has some 66,000 clones, approximately 88% seen once. The sample comprised PBMCs. The receptors come from a human donor in good health. Some clones in this sample may be carry-over from other donors' samples.

The gene calls are TRBV10-3 and TRBJ2-7; 10 positions match TRBD1. The CDR3 is 13 residues long. CDR1 and CDR2 from the germline V gene are ENHRY and SYGVKD. V shed 10 bases, J shed 1 base, and the junction held 4 bases outside the gene matches. CDR3 region: CASRDRGSYEQYF. CDR3 sequence (DNA): TGTGCCAGCCGGGACAGGGGTTCCTACGAGCAGTACTTC.

This clone was seen more than once but under ten times. V gene TRBV15 combines with J gene TRBJ2-1; the D gene is possibly TRBD2 (7 bases). The germline gives CDR1 LNHNV, CDR2 YYDKDF (reference sequence). The CDR3 consists of 16 residues. Trimming stripped 1 base from V and 7 bases from J, with 17 bases between. CDR3 in DNA: TGTGCCACCAGCAGAGTTGGACTAGAGGGGGGAAATGAGCAGTTCTTC. This translates into CATSRVGLEGGNEQFF. The whole variable domain, remainder taken from reference TRBV15 and TRBJ2-1, is DAMVIQNPRYQVTQFGKPVTLSCSQTLNHNVMYWYQQKSSQAPKLLFHYYDKDFNNEADTPDNFQSRRPNTSFCFLDIRSPGLGDTAMYLCATSRVGLEGGNEQFFGPGTRLTVL.

V is TRBV7-9 and J is TRBJ1-2; D is unresolved. Germline loops: CDR1 SEHNR, CDR2 FQNEAQ (reference sequence). CDR3 length: 19 amino acids. Trimming removed 2 bases from V and 1 base from J, with 23 bases in between. The CDR3 region is CASSLSGPSGVPLNYGYTF. In DNA form, the CDR3 reads TGTGCCAGCAGCTTATCTGGCCCATCCGGGGTTCCCCTTAACTATGGCTACACCTTC.